The 25 T cell receptor beta chains presented below share a single source sample, sequenced in a study of cytomegalovirus exposure and HLA in healthy donors. Amplification used 60 Vbeta primers and 13 Jbeta primers. Sequencing used immunoSEQ multiplex PCR; TCRdb keeps in-frame clones, though not all of them. The sample yields some 130,000 clones, roughly 9.6% seen once. Sequenced material: PBMCs. These receptors were collected from a woman between 35 and 50 years old in good health and CMV-seropositive.

The chain links TRBV19 to TRBJ1-2; D not certain. V lost 6 bases, J lost 3 bases, and 23 bases lay in between. Germline values: CDR1 LNHDA, CDR2 SQIVND (reference sequence). This CDR3 is 17 amino acids long. This chain's CDR3 is CASSLYAGTQVDYGYTF. CDR3 DNA sequence: TGTGCCAGTAGCTTATACGCCGGCACCCAGGTGGACTATGGCTACACCTTC.

This chain uses TRBV7-2 with TRBJ2-7, with 7 bases fitting TRBD1. CDR1 is SGHTA and CDR2 is FQGNSA in the germline V gene. Trimming at V came to 5 bases and at J to 0 bases, leaving 7 bases not matched to a gene. This CDR3 has 15 amino acids. CDR3 loop: CASSQGTVSSYEQYF. CDR3 coding DNA: TGTGCCAGCAGCCAAGGGACAGTGAGCTCCTACGAGCAGTACTTC. The complete variable domain, with remaining parts taken from reference TRBV7-2 and TRBJ2-7, reads GAGVSQSPSNKVTEKGKDVELRCDPISGHTALYWYRQSLGQGLEFLIYFQGNSAPDKSGLPSDRFSAERTGGSVSTLTIQRTQQEDSAVYLCASSQGTVSSYEQYFGPGTRLTVT.

This clone turned up a few times. This chain joins TRBV6-1 and TRBJ1-4; 7 bases fit TRBD1. Germline V gene lookup returns CDR1 MNHNS and CDR2 SASEGT. This CDR3 has 14 residues. Unmatched junction bases numbered 6, after V lost 4 bases and J lost 7 bases. CDR3 amino acids: CASSAGTAGEKLFF. CDR3 DNA: TGTGCCAGCAGTGCCGGGACAGCGGGTGAAAAACTGTTTTTT.

This clone has only a few counts. The chain is built from TRBV11-3 and TRBJ1-3; the D is unclear. CDR1 SGHNT and CDR2 YENEEA come from the germline V gene. V was pared by 3 bases and J by 2 bases, with 8 bases between. The CDR3 has 14 amino acids. The CDR3 DNA follows: TGTGCCAGCAGCTTGGCGGTGGCTGGAAACACCATATATTTT. Amino acids: CASSLAVAGNTIYF. The full variable domain, its missing parts supplied by reference TRBV11-3 and TRBJ1-3, is EAGVVQSPRYKIIEKKQPVAFWCNPISGHNTLYWYLQNLGQGPELLIRYENEEAVDDSQLPKDRFSAERLKGVDSTLKIQPAELGDSAVYLCASSLAVAGNTIYFGEGSWLTVV.

This clone was found a few times. J is TRBJ2-2 and V is TRBV9; D is ambiguous. Germline V lookup: CDR1 SGDLS, CDR2 YYNGEE. Trimming pared 1 base from V and 4 bases from J, leaving 8 bases between. The CDR3 is 14 amino acids. CDR3 nucleotides: TGTGCCAGCAGCGTATTAGCCTTCACCGGGGAGCTGTTTTTT. Protein product: CASSVLAFTGELFF.

On this clone itself: Other DNA sequences in this specimen translate into the identical CDR3. The chain joins TRBV10-3 to TRBJ1-5; D is unclear. The germline V and J ends were trimmed by 2 bases and 5 bases, with 7 bases remaining between them. Germline assignment: CDR1 ENHRY and CDR2 SYGVKD. The CDR3 extends over 13 amino acids. CDR3 in amino acids: CAISEDRDQPQHF. In DNA form, the CDR3 reads TGTGCCATCAGTGAGGACCGGGATCAGCCCCAGCATTTT.

The rearrangement links TRBV5-1 to TRBJ1-2, with TRBD1 as a possible D gene (5 bases). The CDR3 totals 14 residues. From germline, CDR1 is SGHRS and CDR2 YFSETQ. The V end lost 2 bases, the J end lost 7 bases, and 15 bases lay between the germline ends. The CDR3 here is CASSLGGAGFGYTF. CDR3 nucleotide sequence: TGCGCCAGCAGCTTAGGAGGGGCAGGGTTTGGCTACACCTTC.

This chain connects TRBV4-3 to TRBJ2-7, with TRBD1 identical over 8 bases. The CDR3 is made up of 17 amino acids. The germline V gene encodes CDR1 LGHNA and CDR2 YSLEER. Unmatched junction bases numbered 9, after V lost 0 bases and J lost 2 bases. DNA of the CDR3: TGCGCCAGCAGCCAAGAAGGTAGGGGACAGGAGCCCTACGAGCAGTACTTC. Its translation is CASSQEGRGQEPYEQYF.

The table lists this clone with a few counts. The genes are TRBV7-6 and TRBJ1-3, with unresolved D. Germline V gene sequence: CDR1 SGHVS, CDR2 FNYEAQ. The ends were cut back, 4 bases at V and 0 bases at J, with 4 bases in the middle. The CDR3 is 13 residues long. This chain's CDR3 is CASSSGSGNTIYF. In DNA, the CDR3 is TGTGCCAGCAGCTCAGGCTCTGGAAACACCATATATTTT.

The rearrangement links TRBV27 to TRBJ2-1; possibly TRBD2 for D (6 bases). Germline CDR1 reads MNHEY; CDR2 reads SMNVEV (reference sequence). This CDR3 has 17 amino acids. The ends were cut back, 0 bases at V and 3 bases at J, with 15 bases in the middle. The CDR3 DNA reads as TGTGCCAGCAGTTTATCGAGAACTAGCCGCTTCTACAATGAGCAGTTCTTC. It yields the protein CASSLSRTSRFYNEQFF.

This clone showed up many times. V is TRBV19 and J is TRBJ1-2; D possibly corresponds to TRBD1 (6 bases). This CDR3 contains 15 residues. CDR1 is LNHDA, CDR2 SQIVND, per germline (reference sequence). Trimming cost V 9 bases and J 3 bases, with 20 bases left between them. CDR3 sequence reads: CASSQTGSLYYGYTF. Here the CDR3 DNA reads TGTGCCAGCAGCCAAACAGGGTCCTTATACTATGGCTACACCTTC.

This clone showed up just a few times. The rearrangement links TRBV7-2 to TRBJ1-2; TRBD1 is a possible D gene (6 bases). The CDR3 is 16 residues long. The ends were cut back, 0 bases at V and 4 bases at J, with 15 bases in the middle. The germline V gene has CDR1 SGHTA and CDR2 FQGNSA. The CDR3 DNA reads as TGTGCCAGCAGCTTAGCGGGTTCAGGGGCTCCCTATGGCTACACCTTC. It encodes CASSLAGSGAPYGYTF.

The chain employs TRBV14 and TRBJ1-2; 7 nucleotides match TRBD1. The CDR3 runs 14 residues. Trimming took 4 bases from V and 4 from J; bases not matched to a gene: 6. Germline CDR1 and CDR2: SGHDN and FVKESK. The chain's CDR3 is CASSPDREPYGYTF. CDR3 nucleotides: TGTGCCAGCAGCCCCGACAGGGAGCCCTATGGCTACACCTTC.

The genes are TRBV4-2 and TRBJ2-1; tentative D call: TRBD2 (5 bases). The CDR3 is made up of 14 amino acids. Trimming left V 0 bases short and J 6 bases short, with 9 bases between. Germline CDR1 is LGHNA and CDR2 is YNFKEQ. For the CDR3, the DNA is TGTGCCAGCAGCCAAGATGAGGCGGGCAATGAGCAGTTCTTC. It specifies CASSQDEAGNEQFF.

This rearrangement joins TRBV7-2 to TRBJ2-3; D possibly corresponds to TRBD2 (6 bases). This CDR3 has 17 residues. V was clipped by 1 base and J by 3 bases, with 17 bases between them. Germline-derived CDR1 and CDR2 are SGHTA and FQGNSA. For the CDR3, the DNA is TGTGCCAGCAGCTTAGGTGGCGGGACTGGGCGGACAGATACGCAGTATTTT. It is translated as CASSLGGGTGRTDTQYF.

This clone has more than one count but fewer than ten. The chain carries TRBV5-1 and TRBJ1-2; 7 bases match TRBD1. The germline V gene has CDR1 SGHRS and CDR2 YFSETQ. V gave up 1 base and J gave up 5 bases; unmatched junction bases: 2. The CDR3 spans 13 residues. The CDR3 nucleotides read TGCGCCAGCAGCTTGACAGGGGAATATGGCTACACCTTC. Translating it yields CASSLTGEYGYTF.

The chain is built from TRBV6-1 and TRBJ2-5, with 7 bases identical to TRBD1. The J call may be incorrect, as the DNA end agrees better with TRBJ2-7. This CDR3 has 14 residues. The germline V gene has CDR1 MNHNS and CDR2 SASEGT. This CDR3 is CASVVGWDSYEQYF. The CDR3 region has the DNA TGTGCCAGCGTCGTGGGTTGGGACAGCTACGAGCAGTACTTC.

This clone has only a few counts. This chain connects TRBV7-6 to TRBJ2-5; perhaps TRBD2 as D (5 bases). The V end was cut by 1 base, the J end by 5 bases, with 14 bases between. Looked up from germline, CDR1 is SGHVS and CDR2 is FNYEAQ. The CDR3 contains 15 residues. Written as DNA, the CDR3 is TGTGCCAGCAGCTTAGGGACTGGAATATTGGAGACCCAGTACTTC. Translation gives CASSLGTGILETQYF.

V usage is TRBV18 and J usage is TRBJ1-4; a possible D gene is TRBD1 (6 bases). Trimming stripped 7 bases from V and 4 bases from J, with 10 bases between. The CDR3 loop spans 13 amino acids. CDR1 is KGHSH, CDR2 LQKENI, per germline. The CDR3 DNA sequence: TGTGCCAGCTATGGACAGAATAATGAAAAACTGTTTTTT. Translated: CASYGQNNEKLFF.

The chain recombines TRBV9 with TRBJ2-7; D might be TRBD1 (6 bases). Germline CDR1 SGDLS, CDR2 YYNGEE. Trimming removed 4 bases at V and 5 bases at J, with 13 bases between. The CDR3 runs 13 residues. CDR3 nucleotides: TGTGCCAGCAGCCTAGACAACAGGGACGAGCAGTACTTC. Its protein product is CASSLDNRDEQYF.

V and J are TRBV5-4 and TRBJ1-2; D is perhaps TRBD1 (6 bases). Trimming took off 0 bases at V and 7 bases at J, with 16 bases between the two ends. The CDR3 extends over 15 amino acids. Germline V CDR1 and CDR2: SGHNT, YYREEE (reference sequence). CDR3 nucleotide sequence: TGTGCCAGCAGCTTGGCAGGGGAAAGAGTCGGTGGCTACACCTTC. Encoded protein: CASSLAGERVGGYTF.

This clone was seen a handful of times. The chain carries TRBV4-3 and TRBJ2-1; unclear D gene. The CDR3 runs 15 residues. Germline-derived CDR1 and CDR2 are LGHNA and YSLEER. V was trimmed by 0 bases and J by 1 base, leaving 7 bases between them. The CDR3 bases are TGCGCCAGCAGCCAAGACCACATATCCTACAATGAGCAGTTCTTC. Translating it yields CASSQDHISYNEQFF.

V usage is TRBV11-2 and J usage is TRBJ1-2; D perhaps matches TRBD1 (5 bases). The V gene lost 0 bases and the J gene lost 4 bases, with 12 bases spanning the gap. Germline values: CDR1 SGHAT, CDR2 FQNNGV. The CDR3 has 15 amino acids. In nucleotides, the CDR3 is TGTGCCAGCAGCTTAGACAGGGATGCGCGCTATGGCTACACCTTC. It is translated as CASSLDRDARYGYTF.

This clone turned up a few times. The rearrangement links TRBV19 to TRBJ1-1; maybe TRBD1 (5 bases). The CDR3 loop spans 12 amino acids. Trimming took off 7 bases at V and 6 bases at J, with 12 bases between the two ends. Germline V lookup: CDR1 LNHDA, CDR2 SQIVND (reference sequence). The CDR3 DNA reads as TGTGCCAGTATCGGCAGGGTACCTGAAGCTTTCTTT. It translates to CASIGRVPEAFF.

The chain couples TRBV7-2 to TRBJ2-1, with D maybe TRBD2 (6 bases). This CDR3 has 14 amino acids. Germline values: CDR1 SGHTA, CDR2 FQGNSA. V was trimmed by 1 base and J by 7 bases, leaving 11 bases between them. The CDR3 coding sequence is TGTGCCAGCAGCTTAGTCGGGCTAGCGAATGAGCAGTTCTTC. Translation: CASSLVGLANEQFF.